This T cell receptor beta chain appears in the sequencing data of a study of T cells after posttransplantation cyclophosphamide. This clone was found a few times. Busulfan-fludarabine conditioning, marrow transplant, and cyclophosphamide on days +3 and +4 were administered. Germline CDR1 is SGHVS and CDR2 is FQNEAQ. Trimming removed 6 bases at V and 3 bases at J, with 14 bases between. The length of the CDR3 is 14 residues. Sequenced by immunoSEQ multiplex PCR; TCRdb stores in-frame clones only, minus some. The data contain around 330 clones, 52% of them singletons. The V and J genes are TRBV7-8 and TRBJ1-1, with a possible D match to TRBD1 (5 bases). This TCR came from a female patient between 55 and 75 years old who received an allogeneic stem cell transplant from an unrelated donor, was CMV-positive, and had acute GVHD only. Part of the T cell pool may stem from the graft donor. The sample was CD8+ T cells sorted from blood, taken about 220 days after allogeneic stem cell transplant with posttransplant cyclophosphamide. The CDR3 spells CASSELGRDTEAFF. The CDR3 nucleotides read TGTGCCAGCAGTGAACTGGGCAGGGACACTGAAGCTTTCTTT.